This T cell receptor (beta chain) was identified during a study of Graves' ophthalmopathy and Graves' hyperthyroidism. Findings of the study overall: A 13-signature model separated ophthalmopathy from stable hyperthyroidism, roughly 86% sensitivity, around 81% specificity.

Hyperthyroidism patients had new diagnoses, durations under 2 months, and ages of 18 to 65. None of the included patients had other autoimmune diseases, uncontrolled infections, pregnancy or lactation, as these led to exclusion. As diagnostic evidence, clinical symptoms, serum thyroxine, TRAb, thyroid ultrasound and orbital computed tomography were relied upon. Amplification targeted the TCR beta CDR3 regions, with RNA transcripts as the source material. RT-PCR was first run with HTBI primers, then multiplex PCR in a second round. One entry per CDR3 protein results from TCRdb running MiXCR on the multiplex PCR reads. The sample contains 500,000 to 600,000 distinct CDR3 sequences, about 35% of which appear only once. The sample holds many counts of this clonotype. The antigen remains unidentified. After removal of 5 bases from V and 10 bases from J, the junction contained 7 bases not matched to a gene. CDR3 length: 14 residues. Germline-derived CDR1 and CDR2 are MNHNY and SVGAGI (reference sequence).

The sample taken for sequencing was peripheral blood or thyroid tissue (not recorded which). The rearrangement joins TRBV6-6 to TRBJ1-6; TRBD1 agrees at 8 bases. This TCR derives from an adult man with Graves' hyperthyroidism. The CDR3 DNA reads TGTGCCAGCAGTACCGGACAGGGAGGCTCACCCCTCCACTTT. Protein sequence: CASSTGQGGSPLHF.